Each of the 6 T cell receptor beta chains below was sequenced from the same sample in a study of blood T cell repertoires in COVID-19. Clones were sequenced by immunoSEQ multiplex PCR, and TCRdb holds only the in-frame ones, with some missing. In the table there are 330,000 or so clones, 70% to 90% of which are singletons. The material sequenced was PBMCs or T cells enriched from blood (not recorded which). Source of these receptors: a man aged 35 to 55 in a cohort exposed to, infected with or recovered from COVID-19 (not recorded which).

This rearrangement joins TRBV25-1 to TRBJ1-2; D remains ambiguous. The CDR3 has 14 residues. V lost 3 bases and J lost 2, with 10 bases in between. Germline V CDR1 and CDR2: MGHDK, SYGVNS. For the CDR3, the DNA is TGTGCCAGCAGTGAGAACAGCTTCAACTATGGCTACACCTTC. This codes for CASSENSFNYGYTF.

This chain joins TRBV25-1 and TRBJ1-5; no firm D call. The CDR3 runs 13 residues. The germline V gene has CDR1 MGHDK and CDR2 SYGVNS. Deletions cut 6 bases from V and 0 bases from J, with 6 bases between. The DNA of the CDR3 is TGTGCCAGCAGCTTAGCTAGCAATCAGCCCCAGCATTTT. This codes for CASSLASNQPQHF.

The table lists this clone with a few counts. The V call is TRBV19, the J call TRBJ1-5, with a weak D call TRBD1 (5 bases). The V gene's germline CDR1 is LNHDA and CDR2 SQIVND (reference sequence). This CDR3 contains 15 residues. The V gene lost 5 bases and the J gene lost 5 bases, with 16 bases spanning the gap. The DNA of the CDR3 is TGTGCCAGTAGTCCTCTTACAGGCCCACATCAGCCCCAGCATTTT. Amino acids: CASSPLTGPHQPQHF.

This rearrangement joins TRBV3-1 (or the pseudogene TRBV3-2) to TRBJ2-5, with D perhaps TRBD1 (5 bases). Per the germline V gene, CDR1 is LGHDT and CDR2 is YNNKEL (reference sequence). The CDR3 loop spans 16 amino acids. The germline V and J ends were trimmed by 0 bases and 1 base, with 12 bases remaining between them. The CDR3 loop is CASSQEIRQLQETQYF. For the CDR3, the DNA is TGTGCCAGCAGCCAAGAAATACGACAGCTCCAAGAGACCCAGTACTTC.

The V gene is TRBV7-3, the J gene TRBJ1-1; possibly TRBD1 for D (5 bases). The germline CDR1 and CDR2 sequences are SGHTA and FQGTGA. The CDR3 is made up of 16 amino acids. Trimming stripped 0 bases from V and 1 base from J, with 12 bases between. CDR3 bases: TGTGCCAGCAGCTTAACGGGGCAGGGTAAGAACACTGAAGCTTTCTTT. Protein: CASSLTGQGKNTEAFF.

The chain has TRBV5-4 and TRBJ2-1; tentatively, D is TRBD2 (5 bases). Trimming shortened V by 0 bases and J by 0 bases, and 13 bases separated the two germline ends. The germline CDR1 and CDR2 sequences are SGHNT and YYREEE (reference sequence). The CDR3 spans 17 residues. The CDR3 loop is CASSLGNRGSSYNEQFF. DNA for the CDR3: TGTGCCAGCAGCTTGGGAAATCGGGGTAGCTCCTACAATGAGCAGTTCTTC. The full variable domain, in which reference TRBV5-4 and TRBJ2-1 provide the parts outside the CDR3, is ETGVTQSPTHLIKTRGQQVTLRCSSQSGHNTVSWYQQALGQGPQFIFQYYREEENGRGNFPPRFSGLQFPNYSSELNVNALELDDSALYLCASSLGNRGSSYNEQFFGPGTRLTVL.